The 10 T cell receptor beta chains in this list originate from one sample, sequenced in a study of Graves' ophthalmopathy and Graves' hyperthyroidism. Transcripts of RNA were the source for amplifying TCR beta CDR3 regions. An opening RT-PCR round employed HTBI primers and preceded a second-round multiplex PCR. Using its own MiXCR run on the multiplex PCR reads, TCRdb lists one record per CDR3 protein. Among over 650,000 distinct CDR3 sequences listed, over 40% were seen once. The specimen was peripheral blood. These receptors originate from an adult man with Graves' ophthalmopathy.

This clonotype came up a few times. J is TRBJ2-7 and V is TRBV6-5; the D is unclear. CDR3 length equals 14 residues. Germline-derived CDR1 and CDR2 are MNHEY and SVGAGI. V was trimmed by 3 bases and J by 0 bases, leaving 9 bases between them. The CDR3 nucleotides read TGTGCCAGCAGTTATCGGGCTGGCTCCTACGAGCAGTACTTC. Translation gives CASSYRAGSYEQYF.

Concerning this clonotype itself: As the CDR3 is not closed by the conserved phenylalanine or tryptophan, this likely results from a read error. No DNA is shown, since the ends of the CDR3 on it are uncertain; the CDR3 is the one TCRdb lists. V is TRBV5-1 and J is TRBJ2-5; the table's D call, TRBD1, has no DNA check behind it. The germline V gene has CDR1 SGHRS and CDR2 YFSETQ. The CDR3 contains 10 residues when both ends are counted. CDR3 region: CASSPGTLNT.

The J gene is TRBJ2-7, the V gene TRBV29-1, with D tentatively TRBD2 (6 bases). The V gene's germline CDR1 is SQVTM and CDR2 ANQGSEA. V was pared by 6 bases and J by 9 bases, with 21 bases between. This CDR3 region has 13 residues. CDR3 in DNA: TGCAGCGTAGGTAGGACTACCTCCCCCGGGCAGTACTTC. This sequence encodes CSVGRTTSPGQYF.

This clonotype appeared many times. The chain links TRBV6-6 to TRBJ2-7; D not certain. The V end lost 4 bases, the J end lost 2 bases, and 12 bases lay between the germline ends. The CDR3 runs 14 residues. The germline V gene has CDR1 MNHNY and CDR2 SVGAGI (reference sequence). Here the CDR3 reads CASSLRNLAYEQYF. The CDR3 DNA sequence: TGTGCCAGCAGTTTACGGAACCTCGCCTACGAGCAGTACTTC.

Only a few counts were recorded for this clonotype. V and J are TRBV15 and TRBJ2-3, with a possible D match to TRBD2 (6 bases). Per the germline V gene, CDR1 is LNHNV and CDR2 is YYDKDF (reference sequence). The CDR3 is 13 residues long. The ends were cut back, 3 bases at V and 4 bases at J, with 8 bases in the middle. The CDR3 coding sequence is TGTGCCACCAGCAGTCGACTAGCAGATACGCAGTATTTT. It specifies CATSSRLADTQYF.

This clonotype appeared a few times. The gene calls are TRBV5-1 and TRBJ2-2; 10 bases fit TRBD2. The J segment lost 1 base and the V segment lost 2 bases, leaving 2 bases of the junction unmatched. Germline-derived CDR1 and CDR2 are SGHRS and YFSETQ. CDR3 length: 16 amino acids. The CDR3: CASSFGLAENTGELFF. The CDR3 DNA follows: TGCGCCAGCAGCTTCGGACTAGCGGAGAACACCGGGGAGCTGTTTTTT.

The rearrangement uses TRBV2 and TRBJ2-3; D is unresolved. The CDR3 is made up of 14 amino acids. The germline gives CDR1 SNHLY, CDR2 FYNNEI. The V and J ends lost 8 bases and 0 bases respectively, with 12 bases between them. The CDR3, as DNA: TGTGCCAGCCAGAGTCTGGACAGCACAGATACGCAGTATTTT. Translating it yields CASQSLDSTDTQYF.

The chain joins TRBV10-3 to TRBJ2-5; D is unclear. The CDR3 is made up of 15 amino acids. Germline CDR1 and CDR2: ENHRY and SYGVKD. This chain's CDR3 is CTSIAHMFQQETQYF. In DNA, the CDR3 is TGTACCAGCATAGCCCATATGTTCCAGCAAGAGACCCAGTACTTC.

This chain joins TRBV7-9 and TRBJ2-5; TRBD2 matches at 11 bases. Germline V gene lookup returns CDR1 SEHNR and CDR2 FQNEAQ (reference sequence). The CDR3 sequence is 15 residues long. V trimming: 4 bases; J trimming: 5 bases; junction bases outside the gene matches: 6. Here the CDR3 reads CASSWKTSGTETQYF. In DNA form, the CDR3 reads TGTGCCAGCAGCTGGAAGACTAGCGGGACGGAGACCCAGTACTTC. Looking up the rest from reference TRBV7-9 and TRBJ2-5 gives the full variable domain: DTGVSQNPRHKITKRGQNVTFRCDPISEHNRLYWYRQTLGQGPEFLTYFQNEAQLEKSRLLSDRFSAERPKGSFSTLEIQRTEQGDSAMYLCASSWKTSGTETQYFGPGTRLLVL.

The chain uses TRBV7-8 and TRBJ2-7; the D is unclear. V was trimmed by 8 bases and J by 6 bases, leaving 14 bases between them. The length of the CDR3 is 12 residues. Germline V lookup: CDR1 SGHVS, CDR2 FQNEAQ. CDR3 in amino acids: CASSPDAIEQYF. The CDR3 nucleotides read TGTGCCAGCTCTCCTGACGCAATCGAGCAGTACTTC. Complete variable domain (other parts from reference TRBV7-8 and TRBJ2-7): GAGVSQSPRYKVAKRGQDVALRCDPISGHVSLFWYQQALGQGPEFLTYFQNEAQLDKSGLPSDRFFAERPEGSVSTLKIQRTQQEDSAVYLCASSPDAIEQYFGPGTRLTVT.